Sequencing of this TCR beta chain was carried out in a study of T-cell reconstitution after alpha-beta-depleted transplantation in children. Unique molecular identifiers were used in preparing the TCRbeta library. TCRdb redid the calling of the PCR reads with MiXCR, one entry per CDR3 protein. The table includes about 610,000 distinct CDR3 sequences, about 10% detected once. This CDR3 region has 14 residues. Germline V gene data show CDR1 as DFQATT and CDR2 as SNEGSKA (reference sequence). Trimming removed 5 bases from V and 7 bases from J, with 21 bases in between. The sequence was obtained from a human donor who donated a stem cell graft to a child with acute myeloid leukemia. The sample was PBMCs from the stem cell graft donor, taken from the stem cell graft. The chain combines TRBV20-1 with TRBJ2-7; D unresolved. The CDR3 region is CSAAIPSDGMEQYF. The CDR3 bases are TGCAGTGCTGCTATCCCTTCGGATGGGATGGAGCAGTACTTC.